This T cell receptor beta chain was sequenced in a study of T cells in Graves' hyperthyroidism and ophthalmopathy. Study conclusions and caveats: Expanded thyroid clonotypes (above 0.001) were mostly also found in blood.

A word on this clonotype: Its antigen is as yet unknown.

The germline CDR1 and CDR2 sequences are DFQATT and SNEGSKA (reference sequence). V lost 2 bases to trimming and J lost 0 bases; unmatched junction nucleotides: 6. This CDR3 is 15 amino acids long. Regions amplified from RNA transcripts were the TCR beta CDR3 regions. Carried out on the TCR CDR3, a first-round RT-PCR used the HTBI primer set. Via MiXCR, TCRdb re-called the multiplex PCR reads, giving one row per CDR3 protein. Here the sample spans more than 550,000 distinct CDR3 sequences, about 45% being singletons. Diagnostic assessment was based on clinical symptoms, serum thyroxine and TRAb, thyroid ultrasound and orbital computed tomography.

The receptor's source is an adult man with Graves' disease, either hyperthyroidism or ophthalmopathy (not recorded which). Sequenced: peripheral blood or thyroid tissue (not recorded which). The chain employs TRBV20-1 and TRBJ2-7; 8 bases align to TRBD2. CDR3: CSARQATSGSYEQYF. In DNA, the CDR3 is TGCAGTGCTAGACAGGCCACTAGCGGCTCCTACGAGCAGTACTTC.